Listed here are 25 T cell receptor beta chains from one sample, sequenced in a study of identical twins. Each CDR3 protein is one row after TCRdb ran MiXCR on the 5' RACE reads. Of 1.5 million to 2 million distinct CDR3 sequences detected, about 31% appear once; the ten largest clones hold approximately 0.25%. The sequenced material came from cord blood. The receptors here all came from a newborn girl in good health.

This clonotype was seen a few times. This rearrangement joins TRBV24-1 to TRBJ2-3; 8 positions match TRBD1. This CDR3 has 16 amino acids. Germline V gene data show CDR1 as KGHDR and CDR2 as SFDVKD. The V and J ends lost 4 bases and 0 bases, in that order; junction bases with no gene match: 5. The CDR3 spells CATSDRTGPSTDTQYF. CDR3 bases: TGTGCCACCAGTGACCGGACAGGGCCTAGCACAGATACGCAGTATTTT.

This chain connects TRBV5-1 to TRBJ2-3; 9 bases line up with TRBD1. The CDR3 is 14 residues long. With 4 bases clipped from V and 4 bases from J, the junction kept 4 bases outside the gene matches. Germline values: CDR1 SGHRS, CDR2 YFSETQ. The CDR3, as DNA: TGCGCCAGCAGCACGGACAGGGGCCCAGATACGCAGTATTTT. It yields the protein CASSTDRGPDTQYF. Full variable domain (remainder filled in from reference TRBV5-1 and TRBJ2-3): KAGVTQTPRYLIKTRGQQVTLSCSPISGHRSVSWYQQTPGQGLQFLFEYFSETQRNKGNFPGRFSGRQFSNSRSEMNVSTLELGDSALYLCASSTDRGPDTQYFGPGTRLTVL.

V usage is TRBV5-1 and J usage is TRBJ1-1; D remains ambiguous. The V end was cut by 0 bases, the J end by 2 bases, with 8 bases between. The CDR3 has 14 residues. Per germline, CDR1 SGHRS and CDR2 YFSETQ. The CDR3 protein is CASSLAVLNTEAFF. The CDR3 DNA reads as TGCGCCAGCAGCTTGGCAGTCCTTAACACTGAAGCTTTCTTT.

In its sample, this clonotype was seen a few times. The chain employs TRBV5-1 and TRBJ2-7; 9 nucleotides agree with TRBD2. This CDR3 has 14 residues. V shed 2 bases, J shed 4 bases, and the junction held 4 bases outside the gene matches. Germline CDR1 and CDR2: SGHRS and YFSETQ. CDR3 bases: TGCGCCAGCAGCTTCCAGCGGGAGGTGTACGAGCAGTACTTC. Its protein product is CASSFQREVYEQYF. Full variable domain (missing parts from reference TRBV5-1 and TRBJ2-7): KAGVTQTPRYLIKTRGQQVTLSCSPISGHRSVSWYQQTPGQGLQFLFEYFSETQRNKGNFPGRFSGRQFSNSRSEMNVSTLELGDSALYLCASSFQREVYEQYFGPGTRLTVT.

The chain carries TRBV7-9 and TRBJ1-4; TRBD1 might be the D (6 bases). The CDR3 contains 15 residues. Trimming took off 4 bases at V and 4 bases at J, with 13 bases between the two ends. Per the germline V gene, CDR1 is SEHNR and CDR2 is FQNEAQ (reference sequence). CDR3 in amino acids: CASSSTQGSNEKLFF. The CDR3 nucleotides are TGTGCCAGCAGCTCAACCCAGGGGAGTAATGAAAAACTGTTTTTT.

This clonotype turned up a few times. V gene TRBV12-5 combines with J gene TRBJ2-3, with D maybe TRBD2 (7 bases). V dropped 0 bases and J dropped 1 base, with 11 bases sitting between them. In germline, CDR1 is LGHNT, CDR2 FRNRAP. There are 16 residues in the CDR3. The CDR3 loop reads CASGLVVGGRTDTQYF. As DNA, the CDR3 is TGTGCTAGTGGTTTGGTCGTCGGGGGGCGCACAGATACGCAGTATTTT.

The chain couples TRBV29-1 to TRBJ1-1; possible D gene TRBD1, 6 bases. V was pared by 7 bases and J by 2 bases, with 11 bases between. The CDR3 contains 12 residues. Germline V CDR1 and CDR2: SQVTM, ANQGSEA. CDR3 amino acids: CSGEGGNTEAFF. In nucleotides, the CDR3 is TGCAGCGGGGAGGGGGGAAACACTGAAGCTTTCTTT.

This clonotype appeared a few times. The chain is built from TRBV10-1 and TRBJ2-7; 7 nucleotides line up with TRBD1. The CDR3 contains 15 residues. Germline values: CDR1 WNHNN, CDR2 SYGVQD (reference sequence). V shed 2 bases, J shed 0 bases, and the junction held 4 bases outside the gene matches. The CDR3 loop is CASSEQTGSSYEQYF. Written as DNA, the CDR3 is TGCGCCAGCAGTGAGCAGACAGGGAGCTCCTACGAGCAGTACTTC.

The chain is built from TRBV2 and TRBJ1-1; 9 nucleotides align to TRBD1. The germline V gene encodes CDR1 SNHLY and CDR2 FYNNEI. V lost 7 bases to trimming and J lost 5 bases; unmatched junction nucleotides: 5. The CDR3 loop spans 13 amino acids. The DNA for the CDR3 is TGTGCCAGCACAGTACAGGGGGCTACTGAAGCTTTCTTT. This encodes CASTVQGATEAFF.

This clonotype was counted only a few times. The rearrangement links TRBV9 to TRBJ2-2; D is perhaps TRBD2 (5 bases). CDR3 size: 13 residues. Germline CDR1 reads SGDLS; CDR2 reads YYNGEE. V gave up 0 bases and J gave up 6 bases, with 6 bases separating them. In DNA, the CDR3 is TGTGCCAGCAGCGTAGAGAGGGCCGGGGAGCTGTTTTTT. It yields the protein CASSVERAGELFF.

The V gene is TRBV7-8, the J gene TRBJ1-6; D call uncertain. This CDR3 is built from 16 residues. Trimming removed 1 base at V and 8 bases at J, with 15 bases between. Germline CDR1 and CDR2: SGHVS and FQNEAQ. The DNA of the CDR3 is TGTGCCAGCAGCTTAGGTGGGGAGTCCGGCTATTCACCCCTCCACTTT. It specifies CASSLGGESGYSPLHF.

Remarks on this clonotype: Being one base from a much bigger clone, this may be a read error. The genes are TRBV13 and TRBJ2-1, with 9 bases fitting TRBD1. Trimming took 3 bases from V and 10 from J; bases not matched to a gene: 7. The CDR3 totals 14 residues. In germline, CDR1 is PRHDT, CDR2 FYEKMQ (reference sequence). The CDR3 DNA is TGTGCCAGCAGCTTGGGACAGGGCGTTCGCGAGCAGTTCTTC. Its translation is CASSLGQGVREQFF.

CDR3 sequence reads: CASSAGGLAGPPDEQYF. The CDR3 bases are TGTGCCAGCAGCGCGGGCGGACTAGCGGGGCCCCCGGACGAGCAGTACTTC. V usage is TRBV5-6 and J usage is TRBJ2-7; 12 positions match TRBD2. The CDR3 sequence is 17 residues long. Germline V gene lookup returns CDR1 SGHDT and CDR2 YYEEEE. V was pared by 4 bases and J by 5 bases, with 13 bases of the junction left unmatched.

Only one count was recorded for this clonotype. The chain joins TRBV30 to TRBJ1-2; no firm D call. V lost 8 bases to trimming and J lost 8 bases, with 15 bases between them. The CDR3 covers 11 residues. Germline V lookup: CDR1 GTSNPN, CDR2 SVGIG (reference sequence). The CDR3 DNA sequence: TGTGCCAGGCACTTCGGCGGAGGCTACACCTTC. Translated, it gives CARHFGGGYTF.

Details on this clonotype: Relative to the germline gene, one junction end is altered; a read error may explain this. V is TRBV27 and J is TRBJ2-2; 7 nucleotides agree with TRBD1. This CDR3 is 15 amino acids long. Germline V gene sequence: CDR1 MNHEY, CDR2 SMNVEV (reference sequence). In DNA, the CDR3 is TGTGCCAGCAGTTTATGGGGACAGAGCACCGGGGAGTTGTTTTTT. Encoded protein: CASSLWGQSTGELFF.

The J gene is TRBJ2-7, the V gene TRBV5-1; 7 bases are shared with TRBD1. The V gene's germline CDR1 is SGHRS and CDR2 YFSETQ. This CDR3 has 16 residues. V lost 0 bases to trimming and J lost 2 bases; unmatched junction nucleotides: 8. Here the CDR3 reads CASSLAHDRVAYEQYF. The CDR3 DNA is TGCGCCAGCAGCTTGGCGCATGACAGGGTGGCCTACGAGCAGTACTTC. Drawing the rest from reference TRBV5-1 and TRBJ2-7, the complete variable domain is KAGVTQTPRYLIKTRGQQVTLSCSPISGHRSVSWYQQTPGQGLQFLFEYFSETQRNKGNFPGRFSGRQFSNSRSEMNVSTLELGDSALYLCASSLAHDRVAYEQYFGPGTRLTVT.

The table lists this clonotype with a few counts. This sequence joins TRBV9 and TRBJ2-3; D call uncertain. The CDR3 has 14 amino acids. The germline CDR1 and CDR2 sequences are SGDLS and YYNGEE. DNA for the CDR3: TGTGCGGTACCCCTCTGGCCTGGCACAGATACGCAGTATTTT. Translating it yields CAVPLWPGTDTQYF.

Comment on this clonotype: The junction and the germline gene differ at one end; a read error may be behind it. The rearrangement uses TRBV7-2 and TRBJ2-3, with a tentative D call TRBD2 (6 bases). Germline CDR1 and CDR2: SGHTA and FQGNSA. The CDR3 loop spans 17 amino acids. The CDR3 loop is CASSLARGGVNTDAQYF. The CDR3 DNA sequence: TGTGCCAGCAGCTTAGCTAGAGGAGGGGTCAACACAGATGCGCAGTATTTT. Combining the CDR3 with reference TRBV7-2 and TRBJ2-3 gives the whole variable domain GAGVSQSPSNKVTEKGKDVELRCDPISGHTALYWYRQSLGQGLEFLIYFQGNSAPDKSGLPSDRFSAERTGGSVSTLTIQRTQQEDSAVYLCASSLARGGVNTDAQYFGPGTRLTVL.

This clonotype showed up just a few times. V is TRBV28 and J is TRBJ1-4, with D possibly TRBD1 on 5 matching bases. The germline CDR1 and CDR2 sequences are MDHEN and SYDVKM. The CDR3 extends over 14 amino acids. V lost 3 bases and J lost 4, with 9 bases in between. CDR3 bases: TGTGCCAGCAGTTTGACAGCGCATAATGAAAAACTGTTTTTT. Protein sequence: CASSLTAHNEKLFF.

This clonotype was seen ten or more times. This chain links TRBV12-3 or TRBV12-4 with TRBJ2-3; 7 positions match TRBD2. V shed 5 bases and J 9 bases; nucleotides not matched to a gene: 2. This CDR3 has 11 residues. The DNA for the CDR3 is TGTGCCAGCAGTCCCGGGGGGACGCAGTATTTT. Residues: CASSPGGTQYF.

This clonotype has more than one count but fewer than ten. This chain links TRBV6-1 with TRBJ2-3; D gene unclear. The CDR3 contains 13 residues. Germline lookup yields CDR1 MNHNS and CDR2 SASEGT. V was shortened by 0 bases and J by 3 bases, with 4 bases between the two germline ends. The CDR3 region is CASSEATTDTQYF. The CDR3 DNA reads as TGTGCCAGCAGTGAAGCGACAACAGATACGCAGTATTTT.

The genes are TRBV28 and TRBJ2-1; 9 bases fit TRBD2. V was pared by 2 bases and J by 8 bases, with 10 bases of the junction left unmatched. The CDR3 has 16 residues. Germline-derived CDR1 and CDR2 are MDHEN and SYDVKM. CDR3 sequence reads: CASSLNLAGSKDEQFF. The DNA of the CDR3 is TGTGCCAGCAGTTTAAACCTAGCGGGAAGCAAGGATGAGCAGTTCTTC.

This clonotype has just one count. This chain connects TRBV12-3 or TRBV12-4 to TRBJ2-5, with 13 positions matching TRBD2. The CDR3 sequence is 16 residues long. Unmatched junction bases numbered 15, after V lost 6 bases and J lost 11 bases. DNA for the CDR3: TGTGCCAGCAGCCTCGGACTAGCGGGAGCCTCCAATGAGCAGTACTTC. Translating it yields CASSLGLAGASNEQYF.

Worth noting for this clonotype: Just one base apart from a much larger clone, this may be a read error. The V call is TRBV29-1, the J call TRBJ1-2, with a weak D call TRBD1 (5 bases). The CDR3 length is 13 residues. Germline V gene data show CDR1 as SQVTM and CDR2 as ANQGSEA. Between the trimmed V and J ends, which lost 5 bases and 6 bases, there was a span of 16 bases. CDR3 nucleotides: TGCAGCGTTAGGGGTCATCTTTTCCATGGCTACACCTTC. It specifies CSVRGHLFHGYTF. Using reference TRBV29-1 and TRBJ1-2 for the parts outside the CDR3, the full variable domain is SAVISQKPSRDICQRGTSLTIQCQVDSQVTMMFWYRQQPGQSLTLIATANQGSEATYESGFVIDKFPISRPNLTFSTLTVSNMSPEDSSIYLCSVRGHLFHGYTFGSGTRLTVV.

There are a few counts of this clonotype. The gene calls are TRBV20-1 and TRBJ2-7, with D possibly called TRBD1 or TRBD2 (5 bases each). Trimming stripped 6 bases from V and 2 bases from J, with 14 bases between. Per the germline V gene, CDR1 is DFQATT and CDR2 is SNEGSKA (reference sequence). CDR3 size: 13 residues. The CDR3 coding sequence is TGCAGTGCGAACTCCGGGACGGCCTACGAGCAGTACTTC. It is translated as CSANSGTAYEQYF.